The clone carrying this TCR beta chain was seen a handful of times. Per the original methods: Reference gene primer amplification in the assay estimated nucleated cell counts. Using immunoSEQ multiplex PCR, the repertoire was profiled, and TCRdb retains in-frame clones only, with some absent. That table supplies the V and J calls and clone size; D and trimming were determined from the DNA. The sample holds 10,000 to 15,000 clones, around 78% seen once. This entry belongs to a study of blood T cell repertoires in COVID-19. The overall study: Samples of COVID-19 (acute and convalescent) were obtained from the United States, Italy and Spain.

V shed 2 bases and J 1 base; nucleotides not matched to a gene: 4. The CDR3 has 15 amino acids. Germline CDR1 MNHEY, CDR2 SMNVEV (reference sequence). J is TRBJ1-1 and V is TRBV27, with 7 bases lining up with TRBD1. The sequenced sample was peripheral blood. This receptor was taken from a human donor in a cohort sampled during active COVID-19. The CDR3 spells CASSLRGLPNTEAFF. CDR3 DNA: TGTGCCAGCAGTTTAAGGGGGCTCCCGAACACTGAAGCTTTCTTT.